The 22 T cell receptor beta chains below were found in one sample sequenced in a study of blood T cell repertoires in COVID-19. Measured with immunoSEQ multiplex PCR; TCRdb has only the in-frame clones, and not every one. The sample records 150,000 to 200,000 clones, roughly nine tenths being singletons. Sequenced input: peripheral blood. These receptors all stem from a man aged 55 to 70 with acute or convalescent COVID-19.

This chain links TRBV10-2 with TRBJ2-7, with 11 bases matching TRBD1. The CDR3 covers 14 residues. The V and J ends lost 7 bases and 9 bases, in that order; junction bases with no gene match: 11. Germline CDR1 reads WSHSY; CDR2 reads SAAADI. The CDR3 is CASTRTGGLGAQYF. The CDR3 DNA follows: TGCGCCAGCACTCGGACAGGGGGCCTAGGTGCGCAGTACTTC.

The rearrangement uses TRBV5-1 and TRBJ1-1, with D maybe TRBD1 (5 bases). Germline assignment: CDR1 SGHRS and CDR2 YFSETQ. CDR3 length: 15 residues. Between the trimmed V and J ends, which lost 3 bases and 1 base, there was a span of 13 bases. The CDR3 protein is CASSYGYRGNTEAFF. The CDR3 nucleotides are TGCGCCAGCAGCTATGGTTATAGGGGGAACACTGAAGCTTTCTTT.

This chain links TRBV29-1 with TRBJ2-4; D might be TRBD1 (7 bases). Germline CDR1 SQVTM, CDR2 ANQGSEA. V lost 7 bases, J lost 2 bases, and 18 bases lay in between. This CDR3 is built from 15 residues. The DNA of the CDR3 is TGCAGCGCCCAGGGGGGCACGACTTCCAAAAACATTCAGTACTTC. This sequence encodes CSAQGGTTSKNIQYF.

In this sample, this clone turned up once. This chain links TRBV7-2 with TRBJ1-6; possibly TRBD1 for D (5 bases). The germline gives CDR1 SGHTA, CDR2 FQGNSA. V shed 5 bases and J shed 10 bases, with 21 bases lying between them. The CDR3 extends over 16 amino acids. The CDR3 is CASSEQGRAPSSPLHF. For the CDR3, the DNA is TGTGCCAGCAGCGAGCAGGGTAGGGCCCCTTCGTCACCCCTCCACTTT.

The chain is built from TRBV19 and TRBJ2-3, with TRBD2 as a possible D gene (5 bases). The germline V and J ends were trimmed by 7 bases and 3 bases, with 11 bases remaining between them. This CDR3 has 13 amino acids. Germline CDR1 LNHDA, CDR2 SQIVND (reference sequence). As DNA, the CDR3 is TGTGCCAGTACCAGTCGAGGGACAGATACGCAGTATTTT. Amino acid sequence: CASTSRGTDTQYF.

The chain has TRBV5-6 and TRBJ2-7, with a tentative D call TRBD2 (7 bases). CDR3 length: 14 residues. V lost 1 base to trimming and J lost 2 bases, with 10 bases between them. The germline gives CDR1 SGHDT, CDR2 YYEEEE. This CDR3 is CASSLKGGPYEQYF. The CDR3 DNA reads TGTGCCAGCAGCTTGAAGGGGGGGCCCTACGAGCAGTACTTC.

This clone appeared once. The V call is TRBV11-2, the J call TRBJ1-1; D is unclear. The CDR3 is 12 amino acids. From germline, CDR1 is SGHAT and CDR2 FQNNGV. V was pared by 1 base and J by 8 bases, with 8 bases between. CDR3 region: CASSLVGGEAFF. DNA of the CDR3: TGTGCCAGCAGCTTAGTCGGAGGGGAAGCTTTCTTT.

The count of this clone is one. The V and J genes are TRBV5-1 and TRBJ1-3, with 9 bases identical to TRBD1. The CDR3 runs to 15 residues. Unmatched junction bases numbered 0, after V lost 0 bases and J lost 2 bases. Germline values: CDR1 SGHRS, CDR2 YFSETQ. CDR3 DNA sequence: TGCGCCAGCAGCTTGGACAGGGGGCCTGGAAACACCATATATTTT. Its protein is CASSLDRGPGNTIYF.

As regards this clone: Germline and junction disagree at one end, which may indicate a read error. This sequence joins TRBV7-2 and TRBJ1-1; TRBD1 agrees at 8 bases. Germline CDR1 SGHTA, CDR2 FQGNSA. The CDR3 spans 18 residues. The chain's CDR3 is CASSLALLQGVGNTEAFF. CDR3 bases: TGTGCCAGCAGCCTAGCCCTCCTACAGGGGGTGGGGAACACTGAAGCTTTCTTT.

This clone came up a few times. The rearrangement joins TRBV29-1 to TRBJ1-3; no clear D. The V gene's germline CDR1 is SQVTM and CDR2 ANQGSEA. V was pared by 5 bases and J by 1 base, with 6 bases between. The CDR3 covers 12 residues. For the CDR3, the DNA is TGCAGCGTTCGGAGATCTGGAAACACCATATATTTT. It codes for CSVRRSGNTIYF. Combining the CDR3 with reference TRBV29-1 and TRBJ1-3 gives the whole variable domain SAVISQKPSRDICQRGTSLTIQCQVDSQVTMMFWYRQQPGQSLTLIATANQGSEATYESGFVIDKFPISRPNLTFSTLTVSNMSPEDSSIYLCSVRRSGNTIYFGEGSWLTVV.

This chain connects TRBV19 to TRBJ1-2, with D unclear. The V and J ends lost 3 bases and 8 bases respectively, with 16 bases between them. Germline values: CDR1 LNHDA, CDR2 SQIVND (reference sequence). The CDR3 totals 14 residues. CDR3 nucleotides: TGTGCCAGTAGTATCTCTTCAGGAAGGTCCGGCTACACCTTC. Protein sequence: CASSISSGRSGYTF.

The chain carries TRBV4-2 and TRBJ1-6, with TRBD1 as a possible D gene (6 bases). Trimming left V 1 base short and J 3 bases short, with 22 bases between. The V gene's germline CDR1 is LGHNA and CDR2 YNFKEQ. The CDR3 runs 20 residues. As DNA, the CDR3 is TGTGCCAGCAGCCAAGTCGACGGCGAGGTGGGGGCATTCTATAATTCACCCCTCCACTTT. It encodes CASSQVDGEVGAFYNSPLHF.

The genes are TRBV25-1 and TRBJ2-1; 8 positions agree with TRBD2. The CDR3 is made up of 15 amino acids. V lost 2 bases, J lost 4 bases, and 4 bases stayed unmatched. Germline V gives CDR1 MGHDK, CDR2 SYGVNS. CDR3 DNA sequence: TGTGCCAGCAGTGAACGGGGGGGCGCGTACAATGAGCAGTTCTTC. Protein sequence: CASSERGGAYNEQFF.

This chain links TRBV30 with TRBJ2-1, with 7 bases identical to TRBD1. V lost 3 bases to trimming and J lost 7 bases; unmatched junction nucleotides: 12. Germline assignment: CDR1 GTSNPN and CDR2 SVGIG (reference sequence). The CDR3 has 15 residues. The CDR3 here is CAWRPYTGVMNEQFF. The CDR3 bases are TGTGCCTGGAGGCCATACACAGGGGTAATGAATGAGCAGTTCTTC.

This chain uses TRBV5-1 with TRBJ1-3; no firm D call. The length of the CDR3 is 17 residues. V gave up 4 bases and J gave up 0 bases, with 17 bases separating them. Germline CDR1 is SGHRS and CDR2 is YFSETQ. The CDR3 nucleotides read TGCGCCAGCAGCAGACTAGCCGGCCCCAGCTCTGGAAACACCATATATTTT. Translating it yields CASSRLAGPSSGNTIYF.

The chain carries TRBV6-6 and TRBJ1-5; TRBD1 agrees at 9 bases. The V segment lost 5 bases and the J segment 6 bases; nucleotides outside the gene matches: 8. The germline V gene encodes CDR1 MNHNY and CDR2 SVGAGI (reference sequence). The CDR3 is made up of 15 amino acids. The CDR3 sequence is CASSPGQGMIQPQHF. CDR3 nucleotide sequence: TGTGCCAGCAGTCCGGGACAGGGAATGATTCAGCCCCAGCATTTT.

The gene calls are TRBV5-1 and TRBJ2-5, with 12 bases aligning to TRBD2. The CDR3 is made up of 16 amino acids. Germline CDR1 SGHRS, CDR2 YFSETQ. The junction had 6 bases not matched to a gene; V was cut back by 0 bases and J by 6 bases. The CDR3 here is CASSLELAGGPQTQYF. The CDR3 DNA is TGCGCCAGCAGCTTGGAGCTAGCGGGGGGGCCCCAGACCCAGTACTTC. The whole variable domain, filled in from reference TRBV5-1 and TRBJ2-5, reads KAGVTQTPRYLIKTRGQQVTLSCSPISGHRSVSWYQQTPGQGLQFLFEYFSETQRNKGNFPGRFSGRQFSNSRSEMNVSTLELGDSALYLCASSLELAGGPQTQYFGPGTRLLVL.

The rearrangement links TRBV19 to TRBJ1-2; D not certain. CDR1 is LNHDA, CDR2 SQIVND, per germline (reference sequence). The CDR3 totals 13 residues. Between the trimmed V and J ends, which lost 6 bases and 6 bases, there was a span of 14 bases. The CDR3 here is CASSPPGSHGYTF. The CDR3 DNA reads TGTGCCAGTAGCCCCCCCGGGAGCCATGGCTACACCTTC.

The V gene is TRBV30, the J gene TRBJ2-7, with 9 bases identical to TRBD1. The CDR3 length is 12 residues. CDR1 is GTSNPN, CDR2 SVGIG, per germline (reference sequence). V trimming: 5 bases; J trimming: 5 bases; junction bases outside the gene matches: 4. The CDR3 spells CAWEQGAHEQYF. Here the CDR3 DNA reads TGTGCCTGGGAACAGGGGGCCCACGAGCAGTACTTC.

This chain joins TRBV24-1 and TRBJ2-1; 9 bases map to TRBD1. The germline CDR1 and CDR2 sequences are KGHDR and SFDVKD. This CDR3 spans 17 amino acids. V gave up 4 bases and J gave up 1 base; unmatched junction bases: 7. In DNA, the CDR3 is TGTGCCACCAGTGACTATCCGGGACAGGGATCCTACAATGAGCAGTTCTTC. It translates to CATSDYPGQGSYNEQFF.

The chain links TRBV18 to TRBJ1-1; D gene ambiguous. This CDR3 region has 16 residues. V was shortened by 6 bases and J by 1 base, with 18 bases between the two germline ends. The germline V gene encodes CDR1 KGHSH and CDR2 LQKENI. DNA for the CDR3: TGTGCCAGCTCCCATCTTCGGGTCGAAAAGAACACTGAAGCTTTCTTT. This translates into CASSHLRVEKNTEAFF.

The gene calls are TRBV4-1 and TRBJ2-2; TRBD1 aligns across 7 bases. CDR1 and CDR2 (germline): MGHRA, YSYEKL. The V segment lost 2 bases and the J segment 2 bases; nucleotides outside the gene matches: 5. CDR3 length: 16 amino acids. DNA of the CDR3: TGCGCCAGCAGCCAACTCGGACAGGTTAACACCGGGGAGCTGTTTTTT. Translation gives CASSQLGQVNTGELFF.